The 9 T cell receptor beta chains in this list originate from one sample, sequenced in a study of CD4+ T cells in melanoma. Produced via immunoSEQ multiplex PCR; TCRdb's table is partial and in-frame only. The sample holds 9,500 to 12,000 clones, about 65% seen once. The material sequenced was cells from a culture (not recorded whether cultured in vitro). The origin of the receptors is a human donor with melanoma.

This clone was counted only a few times. The chain links TRBV11-3 to TRBJ1-1; the match to TRBD1 covers 7 bases. V shed 5 bases, J shed 1 base, and the junction held 4 bases outside the gene matches. This CDR3 has 14 residues. CDR1 and CDR2 from the germline V gene are SGHNT and YENEEA. The chain's CDR3 is CASSLQGGNTEAFF. CDR3 coding DNA: TGTGCCAGCAGCCTCCAGGGGGGGAACACTGAAGCTTTCTTT.

This clone was counted between two and nine times. The DNA of the CDR3 is TGTGCTAGTGGTTCGGTAGCGGGCCAGAACACTGAAGCTTTCTTT. This encodes CASGSVAGQNTEAFF. The chain has TRBV12-5 and TRBJ1-1; D unresolved. The CDR3 loop spans 15 amino acids. The germline V gene encodes CDR1 LGHNT and CDR2 FRNRAP. Trimming removed 4 bases at V and 1 base at J, with 13 bases between.

The CDR3 bases are TGTGCCAGTACGGACAGGGGGGCCTATGGCTACACCTTC. Amino acid sequence: CASTDRGAYGYTF. The chain employs TRBV19 and TRBJ1-2; 10 bases agree with TRBD1. Unmatched junction bases numbered 3, after V lost 7 bases and J lost 4 bases. CDR1 and CDR2 from the germline V gene are LNHDA and SQIVND (reference sequence). This CDR3 has 13 amino acids.

This clone has just a few counts. The J gene is TRBJ1-3, the V gene TRBV5-1, with a weak D call TRBD1 (6 bases). CDR1 is SGHRS and CDR2 is YFSETQ in the germline V gene. The CDR3 sequence is 15 residues long. CDR3 amino acids: CVDQGKIETGNTIYF. The CDR3 region has the DNA TGCGTCGACCAGGGGAAAATTGAGACTGGAAACACCATATATTTT.

This clone was found a few times. The chain is built from TRBV19 and TRBJ1-4, with TRBD1 matching 9 bases. The CDR3 runs 18 residues. Trimming took 4 bases from V and 0 from J; bases not matched to a gene: 9. CDR1 and CDR2 from the germline V gene are LNHDA and SQIVND (reference sequence). CDR3 coding DNA: TGTGCCAGTAGTACGAATACAGGGGGCGGCGCAACTAATGAAAAACTGTTTTTT. Protein product: CASSTNTGGGATNEKLFF.

This clone was recorded a few times. The chain carries TRBV7-3 and TRBJ2-7; D call uncertain. CDR3 length equals 13 residues. In germline, CDR1 is SGHTA, CDR2 FQGTGA. V was shortened by 1 base and J by 5 bases, with 9 bases between the two germline ends. As DNA, the CDR3 is TGTGCCAGCAGCTTAATCGCCCAGGACGAGCAGTACTTC. As protein: CASSLIAQDEQYF.

This clone was found once. The J gene is TRBJ1-3, the V gene TRBV2; D uncertain. Germline assignment: CDR1 SNHLY and CDR2 FYNNEI. The V gene lost 1 base and the J gene lost 4 bases, with 8 bases spanning the gap. The CDR3 has 14 amino acids. CDR3 in amino acids: CASSEVALGNTIYF. CDR3 coding DNA: TGTGCCAGCAGTGAAGTTGCGCTAGGAAACACCATATATTTT.

CDR3 protein: CASSFGRSYEQYF. Here the CDR3 DNA reads TGTGCCAGCAGCTTCGGCAGATCCTACGAGCAGTACTTC. V usage is TRBV7-2 and J usage is TRBJ2-7; no firm D call. Germline V CDR1 and CDR2: SGHTA, FQGNSA. The CDR3 has 13 amino acids. V shed 3 bases and J shed 1 base, with 7 bases lying between them. The full variable domain, rest sourced from reference TRBV7-2 and TRBJ2-7, is GAGVSQSPSNKVTEKGKDVELRCDPISGHTALYWYRQSLGQGLEFLIYFQGNSAPDKSGLPSDRFSAERTGGSVSTLTIQRTQQEDSAVYLCASSFGRSYEQYFGPGTRLTVT.

To note about this clone: The junction departs from the called germline gene at one end, perhaps through a read error. This chain links TRBV7-2 with TRBJ2-7; the match to TRBD1 covers 8 bases. The CDR3 totals 16 residues. Germline V gene sequence: CDR1 SGHTA, CDR2 FQGNSA. DNA of the CDR3: TGTGCCAGCAGCTTAGGGGACAGGTGGGCCTCCTCCGAGCAGTACTTC. Residues: CASSLGDRWASSEQYF. Full variable domain (rest looked up from reference TRBV7-2 and TRBJ2-7): GAGVSQSPSNKVTEKGKDVELRCDPISGHTALYWYRQSLGQGLEFLIYFQGNSAPDKSGLPSDRFSAERTGGSVSTLTIQRTQQEDSAVYLCASSLGDRWASSEQYFGPGTRLTVT.